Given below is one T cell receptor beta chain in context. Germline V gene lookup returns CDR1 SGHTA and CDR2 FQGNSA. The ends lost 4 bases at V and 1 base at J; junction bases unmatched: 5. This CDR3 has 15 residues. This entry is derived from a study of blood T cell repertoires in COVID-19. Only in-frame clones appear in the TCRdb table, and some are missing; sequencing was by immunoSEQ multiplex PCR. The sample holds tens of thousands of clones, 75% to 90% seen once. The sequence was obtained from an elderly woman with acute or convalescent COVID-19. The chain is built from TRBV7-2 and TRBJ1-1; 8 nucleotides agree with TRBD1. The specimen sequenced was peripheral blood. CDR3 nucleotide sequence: TGTGCCAGCAGCTCAAGGACAGGGTGGAACACTGAAGCTTTCTTT. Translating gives CASSSRTGWNTEAFF.